The clone carrying this TCR beta chain has only a few counts. The antigen is unknown. The authors ran the assay at deep level. Profiled with immunoSEQ multiplex PCR; TCRdb holds only in-frame clones, not every one. The profile shows 950,000 to 1,300,000 clones, around 74% of them singletons. This entry comes from a study of shared clonotypes between healthy human individuals. Whole-study results and caveats: Shared clonotypes across all four donors exceeded non-shared ones in generation probability. Depth was large, yet rarefaction showed that sorted-subset sequencing was incomplete.

CDR3 length: 14 amino acids. V lost 3 bases and J 8 bases, leaving 16 bases between the germline ends. Germline V CDR1 and CDR2: MDHEN, SYDVKM. CD4+ cells underwent separation, giving CD45RA+ naive and CD45RA-negative memory subsets. What was sequenced was memory CD4+ T cells sorted from blood. As to subset: CD45RA-negative fraction. This TCR came from a man aged 18 to 29 in good health. The rearrangement uses TRBV28 and TRBJ1-2; tentatively, D is TRBD1 (5 bases). CDR3 sequence (DNA): TGTGCCAGCAGTTTGCCAAAGGTGGGGGGAGGCTACACCTTC. Protein sequence: CASSLPKVGGGYTF.